The subject of this entry is one TCR beta chain. V gave up 0 bases and J gave up 4 bases, with 11 bases separating them. In germline, CDR1 is SGDLS, CDR2 YYNGEE. This CDR3 contains 14 residues. Profiling relied on immunoSEQ multiplex PCR, and the TCRdb table lists in-frame clones only, not all of them. The sample lists 150,000 to 250,000 clones, approximately 72% occurring once. The data stem from a study of cytotoxic CD8 clonotypes in ibrutinib-treated CLL. Study details: The study recorded mean values of around 250,000 productive templates and tens of thousands of productive rearrangements per sample.

This TCR came from a human donor with chronic lymphocytic leukemia. This sample comprised PBMCs, obtained after 24 months of ibrutinib treatment. J is TRBJ2-7 and V is TRBV9; D gene ambiguous. The CDR3 DNA is TGTGCCAGCAGCGTAGCCCCAGTTGGTTACGAGCAGTACTTC. This sequence encodes CASSVAPVGYEQYF.